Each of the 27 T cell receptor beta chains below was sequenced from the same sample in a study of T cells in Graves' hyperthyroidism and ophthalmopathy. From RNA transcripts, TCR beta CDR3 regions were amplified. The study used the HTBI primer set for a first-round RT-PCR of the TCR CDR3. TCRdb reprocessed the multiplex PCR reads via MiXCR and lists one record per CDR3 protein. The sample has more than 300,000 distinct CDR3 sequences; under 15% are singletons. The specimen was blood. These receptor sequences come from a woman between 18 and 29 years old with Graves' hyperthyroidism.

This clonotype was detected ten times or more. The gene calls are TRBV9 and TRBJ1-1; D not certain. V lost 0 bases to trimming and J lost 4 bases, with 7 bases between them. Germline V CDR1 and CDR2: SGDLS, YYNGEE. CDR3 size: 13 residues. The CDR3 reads CASSVVGSTEAFF. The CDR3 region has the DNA TGTGCCAGCAGCGTAGTGGGATCCACTGAAGCTTTCTTT.

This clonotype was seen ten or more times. CDR3 DNA: TGTGCCAGCAGTTACCCACTTGGGATTAGCAATCAGCCCCAGCATTTT. Translation: CASSYPLGISNQPQHF. V is TRBV6-2 or TRBV6-3 and J is TRBJ1-5, with D unclear. The CDR3 is 16 amino acids. The V gene lost 2 bases and the J gene lost 0 bases, with 11 bases spanning the gap. Germline-derived CDR1 and CDR2 are MNHEY and SVGEGT.

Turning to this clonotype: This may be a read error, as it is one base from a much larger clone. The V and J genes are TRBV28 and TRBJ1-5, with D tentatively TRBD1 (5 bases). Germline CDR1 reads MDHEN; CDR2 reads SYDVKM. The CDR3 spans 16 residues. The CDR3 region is CASSLAGRAGNQPQRF. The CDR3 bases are TGTGCCAGCAGTTTAGCAGGCAGGGCTGGCAATCAGCCCCAGCGTTTT.

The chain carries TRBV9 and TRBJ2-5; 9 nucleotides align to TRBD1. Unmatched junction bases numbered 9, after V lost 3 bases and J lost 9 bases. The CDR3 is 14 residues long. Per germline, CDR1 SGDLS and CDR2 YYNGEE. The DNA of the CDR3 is TGTGCCAGCAGCGGAGGTACAGGGGGCGCTTCCCAGTACTTC. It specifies CASSGGTGGASQYF.

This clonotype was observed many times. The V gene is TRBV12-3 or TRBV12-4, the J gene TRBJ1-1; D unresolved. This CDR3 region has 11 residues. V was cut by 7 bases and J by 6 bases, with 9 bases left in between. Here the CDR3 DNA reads TGTGCCAGCATCCTTAGGGCTGAAGCTTTCTTT. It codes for CASILRAEAFF.

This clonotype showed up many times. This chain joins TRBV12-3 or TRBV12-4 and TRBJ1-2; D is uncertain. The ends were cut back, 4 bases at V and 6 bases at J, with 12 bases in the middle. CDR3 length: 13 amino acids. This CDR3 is CASSSGGVHGYTF. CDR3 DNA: TGTGCCAGCAGTTCGGGTGGCGTCCATGGCTACACCTTC.

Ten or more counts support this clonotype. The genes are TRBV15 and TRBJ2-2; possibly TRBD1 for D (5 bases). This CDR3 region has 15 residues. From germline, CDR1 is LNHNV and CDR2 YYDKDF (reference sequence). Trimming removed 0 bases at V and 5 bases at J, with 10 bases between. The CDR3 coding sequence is TGTGCCACCAGCAGAGAAGGGGCTGGGACCGGGGAGCTGTTTTTT. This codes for CATSREGAGTGELFF.

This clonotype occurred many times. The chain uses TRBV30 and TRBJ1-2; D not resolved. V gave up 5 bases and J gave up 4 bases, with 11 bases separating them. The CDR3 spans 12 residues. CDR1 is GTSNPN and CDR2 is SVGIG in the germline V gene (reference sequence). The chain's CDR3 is CAWGGGSYGYTF. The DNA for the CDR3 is TGTGCCTGGGGAGGAGGCAGCTATGGCTACACCTTC.

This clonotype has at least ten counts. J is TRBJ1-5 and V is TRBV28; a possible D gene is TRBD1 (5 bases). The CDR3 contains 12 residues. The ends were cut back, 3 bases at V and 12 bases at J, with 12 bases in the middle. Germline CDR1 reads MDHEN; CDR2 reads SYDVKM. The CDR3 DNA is TGTGCCAGCAGTTTGGGACCCATGCTCCAGCATTTT. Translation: CASSLGPMLQHF. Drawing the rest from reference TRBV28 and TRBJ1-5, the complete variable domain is DVKVTQSSRYLVKRTGEKVFLECVQDMDHENMFWYRQDPGLGLRLIYFSYDVKMKEKGDIPEGYSVSREKKERFSLILESASTNQTSMYLCASSLGPMLQHFGDGTRLSIL.

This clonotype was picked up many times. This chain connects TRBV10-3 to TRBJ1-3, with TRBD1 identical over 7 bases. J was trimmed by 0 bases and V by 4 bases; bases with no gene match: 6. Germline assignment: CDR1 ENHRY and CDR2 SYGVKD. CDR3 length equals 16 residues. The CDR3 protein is CAISGQGMSSGNTIYF. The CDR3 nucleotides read TGTGCCATCAGTGGACAGGGAATGAGCTCTGGAAACACCATATATTTT.

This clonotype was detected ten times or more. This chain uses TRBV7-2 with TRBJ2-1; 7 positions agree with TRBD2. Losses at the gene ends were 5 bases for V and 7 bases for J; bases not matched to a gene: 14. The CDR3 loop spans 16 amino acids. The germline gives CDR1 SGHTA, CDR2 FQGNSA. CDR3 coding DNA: TGTGCCAGCAGCCCTATTGGGACGGGAGGAAGGAATGAGCAGTTCTTC. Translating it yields CASSPIGTGGRNEQFF.

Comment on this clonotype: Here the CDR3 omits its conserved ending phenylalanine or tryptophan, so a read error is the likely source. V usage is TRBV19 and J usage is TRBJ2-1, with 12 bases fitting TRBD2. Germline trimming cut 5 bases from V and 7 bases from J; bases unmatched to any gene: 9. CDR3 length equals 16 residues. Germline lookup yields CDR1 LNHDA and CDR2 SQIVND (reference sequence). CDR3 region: CASSLRLAGVENEQFL. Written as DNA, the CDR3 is TGTGCCAGTAGTTTAAGACTAGCGGGAGTGGAAAATGAGCAGTTCCTC.

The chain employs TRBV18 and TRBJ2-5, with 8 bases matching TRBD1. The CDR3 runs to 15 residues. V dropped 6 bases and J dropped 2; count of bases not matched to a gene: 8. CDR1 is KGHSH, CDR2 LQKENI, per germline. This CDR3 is CASSGQGDSQETQYF. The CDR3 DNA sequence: TGTGCCAGCTCCGGACAGGGAGACAGTCAAGAGACCCAGTACTTC.

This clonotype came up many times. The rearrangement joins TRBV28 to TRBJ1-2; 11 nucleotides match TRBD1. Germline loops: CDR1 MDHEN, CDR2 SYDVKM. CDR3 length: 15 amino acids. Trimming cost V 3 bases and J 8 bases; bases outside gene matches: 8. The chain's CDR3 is CASSFRDRGKGGYTF. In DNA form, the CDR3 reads TGTGCCAGCAGTTTTCGGGACAGGGGGAAAGGCGGCTACACCTTC.

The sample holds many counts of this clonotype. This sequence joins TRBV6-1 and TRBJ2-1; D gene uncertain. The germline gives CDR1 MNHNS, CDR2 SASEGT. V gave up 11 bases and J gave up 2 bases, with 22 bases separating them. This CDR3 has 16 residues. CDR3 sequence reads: CACYKANLVPYNEQFF. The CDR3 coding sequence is TGTGCCTGCTACAAGGCCAACCTAGTTCCCTACAATGAGCAGTTCTTC.

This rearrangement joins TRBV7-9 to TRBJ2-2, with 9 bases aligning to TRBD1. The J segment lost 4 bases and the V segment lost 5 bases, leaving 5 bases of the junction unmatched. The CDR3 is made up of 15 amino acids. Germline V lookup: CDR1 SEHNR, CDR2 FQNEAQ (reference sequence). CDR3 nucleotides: TGTGCCAGCAGCCGGGACAGGGTAGGCACCGGGGAGCTGTTTTTT. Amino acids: CASSRDRVGTGELFF.

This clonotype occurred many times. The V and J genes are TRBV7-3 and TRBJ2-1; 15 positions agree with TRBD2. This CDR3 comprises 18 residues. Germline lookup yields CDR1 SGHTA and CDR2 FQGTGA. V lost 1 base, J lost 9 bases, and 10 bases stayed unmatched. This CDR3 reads CASSLKGTSGGNRGEQFF. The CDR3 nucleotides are TGTGCCAGCAGCTTAAAGGGGACTAGCGGGGGGAATCGGGGTGAGCAGTTCTTC.

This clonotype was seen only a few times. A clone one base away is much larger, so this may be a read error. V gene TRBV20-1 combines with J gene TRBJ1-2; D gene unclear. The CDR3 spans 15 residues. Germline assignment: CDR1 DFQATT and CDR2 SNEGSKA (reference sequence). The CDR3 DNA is TGCAGTGCTAGAGATGTTATCGCTCCTAACCATGGCTACACCTTC. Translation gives CSARDVIAPNHGYTF.

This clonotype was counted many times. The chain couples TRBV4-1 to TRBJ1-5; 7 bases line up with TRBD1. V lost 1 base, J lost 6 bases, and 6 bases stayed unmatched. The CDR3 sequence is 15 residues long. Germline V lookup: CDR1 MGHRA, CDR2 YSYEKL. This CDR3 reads CASSQVASGGQPQHF. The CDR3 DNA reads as TGCGCCAGCAGCCAAGTGGCCTCAGGGGGTCAGCCCCAGCATTTT.

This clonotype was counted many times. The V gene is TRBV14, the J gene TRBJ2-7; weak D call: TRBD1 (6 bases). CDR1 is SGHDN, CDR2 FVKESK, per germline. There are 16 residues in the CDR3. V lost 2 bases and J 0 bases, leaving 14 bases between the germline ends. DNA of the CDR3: TGTGCCAGCAGCCAAATTGGGGGCCATGTCTCCTACGAGCAGTACTTC. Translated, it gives CASSQIGGHVSYEQYF.

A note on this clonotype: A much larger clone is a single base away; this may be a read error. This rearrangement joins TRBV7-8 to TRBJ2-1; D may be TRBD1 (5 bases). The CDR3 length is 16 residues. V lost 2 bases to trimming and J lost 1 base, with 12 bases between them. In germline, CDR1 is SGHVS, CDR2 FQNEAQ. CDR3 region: CASSLLGARSYNEQFF. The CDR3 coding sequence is TGTGCCAGCAGCTTACTAGGGGCCAGGTCCTACAATGAGCAGTTCTTC.

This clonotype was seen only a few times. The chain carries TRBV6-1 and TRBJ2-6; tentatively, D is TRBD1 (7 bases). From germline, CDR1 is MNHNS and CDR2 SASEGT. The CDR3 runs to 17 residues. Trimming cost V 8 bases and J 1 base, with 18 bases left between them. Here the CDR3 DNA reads TGTGCCAGCGGTAGACTAGGGGGCCCATCTGGGGCCAACGTCCTGACTTTC. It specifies CASGRLGGPSGANVLTF.

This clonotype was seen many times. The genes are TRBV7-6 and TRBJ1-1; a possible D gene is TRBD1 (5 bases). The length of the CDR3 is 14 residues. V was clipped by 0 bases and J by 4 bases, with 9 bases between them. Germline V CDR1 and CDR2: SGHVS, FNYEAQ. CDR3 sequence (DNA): TGTGCCAGCAGCTTAGCTCAGGGCCCCACTGAAGCTTTCTTT. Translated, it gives CASSLAQGPTEAFF.

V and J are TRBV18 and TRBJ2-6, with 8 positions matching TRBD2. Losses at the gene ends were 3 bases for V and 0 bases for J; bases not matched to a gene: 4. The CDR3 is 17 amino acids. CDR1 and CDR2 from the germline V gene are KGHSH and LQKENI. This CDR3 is CASSPVGGDSGANVLTF. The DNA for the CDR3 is TGTGCCAGCTCACCGGTCGGGGGGGACTCTGGGGCCAACGTCCTGACTTTC. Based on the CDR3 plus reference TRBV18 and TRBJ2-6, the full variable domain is NAGVMQNPRHLVRRRGQEARLRCSPMKGHSHVYWYRQLPEEGLKFMVYLQKENIIDESGMPKERFSAEFPKEGPSILRIQQVVRGDSAAYFCASSPVGGDSGANVLTFGAGSRLTVL.

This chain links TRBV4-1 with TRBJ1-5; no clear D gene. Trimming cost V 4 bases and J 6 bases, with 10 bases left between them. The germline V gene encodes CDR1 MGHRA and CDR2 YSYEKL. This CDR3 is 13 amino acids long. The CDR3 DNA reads TGCGCCAGCAGCCGGGAAGGGCTTCAGCCCCAGCATTTT. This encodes CASSREGLQPQHF.

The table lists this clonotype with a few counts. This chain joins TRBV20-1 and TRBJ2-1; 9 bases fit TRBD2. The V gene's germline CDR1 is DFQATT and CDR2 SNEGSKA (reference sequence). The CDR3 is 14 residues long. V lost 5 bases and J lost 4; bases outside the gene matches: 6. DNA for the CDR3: TGCAGTGCTCAACTGACTAGCGGTTACAATGAGCAGTTCTTC. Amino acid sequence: CSAQLTSGYNEQFF.

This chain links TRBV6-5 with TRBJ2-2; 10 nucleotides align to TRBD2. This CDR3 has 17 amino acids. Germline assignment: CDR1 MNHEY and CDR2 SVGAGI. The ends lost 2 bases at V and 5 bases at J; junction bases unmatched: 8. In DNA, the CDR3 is TGTGCCAGCAGTTACGGGCTAGCGGGAGCCCTGACCGGGGAGCTGTTTTTT. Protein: CASSYGLAGALTGELFF.